The 3 T cell receptor beta chains listed next were all sequenced from one sample in a study of blood T cell repertoires in COVID-19. Some clones are missing from TCRdb's copy, which holds only in-frame ones; the method was immunoSEQ multiplex PCR. The data contain about 210,000 clones, 83% of them seen just once; the ten biggest clones take up about 2.3%. Sequencing was carried out using peripheral blood. The receptors shown here come from a woman between 35 and 50 years old with active or convalescent COVID-19.

The CDR3 DNA reads as TGTGCCAGCAGTGGGCCCGGGGGGAATGAAAAACTGTTTTTT. It translates to CASSGPGGNEKLFF. The chain couples TRBV2 to TRBJ1-4; tentatively, D is TRBD1 (5 bases). Germline V gene sequence: CDR1 SNHLY, CDR2 FYNNEI. Trimming removed 4 bases from V and 5 bases from J, with 11 bases in between. This CDR3 has 14 amino acids. Filled out from reference TRBV2 and TRBJ1-4, the complete variable domain reads EPEVTQTPSHQVTQMGQEVILRCVPISNHLYFYWYRQILGQKVEFLVSFYNNEISEKSEIFDDQFSVERPDGSNFTLKIRSTKLEDSAMYFCASSGPGGNEKLFFGSGTQLSVL.

This sequence joins TRBV4-2 and TRBJ2-7; 8 positions match TRBD1. CDR3 length: 15 amino acids. After removal of 4 bases from V and 5 bases from J, the junction contained 10 bases not matched to a gene. Germline V lookup: CDR1 LGHNA, CDR2 YNFKEQ. The CDR3 protein is CASSLQTGVVDEQYF. The CDR3 DNA reads as TGTGCCAGCAGCCTCCAGACAGGGGTGGTGGACGAGCAGTACTTC.

The chain uses TRBV19 and TRBJ1-4, with D possibly TRBD1 on 6 matching bases. V lost 5 bases to trimming and J lost 16 bases, with 20 bases between them. Germline-derived CDR1 and CDR2 are LNHDA and SQIVND (reference sequence). CDR3 size: 13 residues. CDR3 loop: CASSFTSGQLQFF. The DNA for the CDR3 is TGTGCCAGTAGTTTTACCTCGGGACAACTCCAGTTTTTT.